This T cell receptor (beta chain) was obtained from a study of identical twins. This clonotype was detected ten times or more. Its cognate antigen is unknown. MiXCR, applied by TCRdb to the 5' RACE reads, yields one record per CDR3 protein. The repertoire holds some 240,000 distinct CDR3 sequences, with roughly 8% as singletons. Study-wide results and limits: Memory repertoires showed no such pattern, whereas abundant cord blood beta clonotypes carried fewer insertions. Compared with unrelated sharing, twin-shared out-of-frame alpha sequences had more low-probability sequences. Partly confounded zero-insertion analyses could result from invariant MAIT and iNKT cells.

Germline lookup yields CDR1 SQVTM and CDR2 ANQGSEA. V was cut by 6 bases and J by 1 base, with 15 bases left in between. The CDR3 covers 14 residues. These sequences were also reported in another study, on yellow fever vaccine responses in identical twins.

This receptor was taken from a woman under 30 in good health. Sequencing used CD8+ T cells sorted from blood. The rearrangement joins TRBV29-1 to TRBJ2-5; TRBD2 is a possible D gene (5 bases). CDR3 coding DNA: TGCAGCGTAAGAACCCAGGAGGCCCAAGAGACCCAGTACTTC. This encodes CSVRTQEAQETQYF. Filled out from reference TRBV29-1 and TRBJ2-5, the complete variable domain reads SAVISQKPSRDICQRGTSLTIQCQVDSQVTMMFWYRQQPGQSLTLIATANQGSEATYESGFVIDKFPISRPNLTFSTLTVSNMSPEDSSIYLCSVRTQEAQETQYFGPGTRLLVL.